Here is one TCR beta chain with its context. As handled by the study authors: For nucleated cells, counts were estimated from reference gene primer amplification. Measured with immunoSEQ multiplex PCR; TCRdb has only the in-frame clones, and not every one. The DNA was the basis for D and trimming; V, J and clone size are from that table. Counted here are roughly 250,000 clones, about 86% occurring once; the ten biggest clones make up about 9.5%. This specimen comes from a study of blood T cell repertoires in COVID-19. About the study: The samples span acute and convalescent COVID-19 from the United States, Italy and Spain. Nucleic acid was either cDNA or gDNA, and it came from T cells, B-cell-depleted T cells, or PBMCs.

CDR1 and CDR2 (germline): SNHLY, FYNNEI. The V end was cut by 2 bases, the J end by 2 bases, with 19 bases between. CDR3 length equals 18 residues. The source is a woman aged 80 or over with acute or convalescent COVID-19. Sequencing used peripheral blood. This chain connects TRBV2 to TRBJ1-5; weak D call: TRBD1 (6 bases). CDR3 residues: CASSENWGLCLGNQPQHF. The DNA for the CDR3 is TGTGCCAGCAGTGAAAACTGGGGGCTATGTTTAGGCAATCAGCCCCAGCATTTT. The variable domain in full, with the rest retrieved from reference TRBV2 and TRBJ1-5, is EPEVTQTPSHQVTQMGQEVILRCVPISNHLYFYWYRQILGQKVEFLVSFYNNEISEKSEIFDDQFSVERPDGSNFTLKIRSTKLEDSAMYFCASSENWGLCLGNQPQHFGDGTRLSIL.